This is a list of T cell receptor beta chains from one sample in a study of beta chain features in type 1 diabetes. Sequenced by immunoSEQ multiplex PCR; TCRdb stores in-frame clones only, minus some. The repertoire consists of a few hundred thousand clones, with 20% occurring once and the leading ten covering about 0.028%. The source material was naive CD4+ T cells from blood. These receptors all come from a woman aged 40 to 50 with type 1 diabetes. CDR3s include the opening cysteine and the closing phenylalanine or tryptophan. A D gene is named only where the DNA matches it firmly. Some rows have no size entry. The others give once, few or many, or a class for an expanded clone.

V: TRBV5-1
D: NA
size: few
J: TRBJ2-1
DNA: TGCGCCAGCAGCTTGGGCAGGGACAATGAGCAGTTCTTC
CDR3: CASSLGRDNEQFF

V: TRBV28
D: NA
size: NA
J: TRBJ2-7
DNA: TGTGCCAGCAGCCAAGGACAGCCTCTATCCTACGAGCAGTACTTC
CDR3: CASSQGQPLSYEQYF

V: TRBV9
D: NA
size: NA
J: TRBJ2-1
DNA: TGTGCCAGCAGCGTCGAGGGGACTCCCGCCAGGGAGCAGTTCTTC
CDR3: CASSVEGTPAREQFF

V: TRBV5-4
D: NA
size: few
J: TRBJ1-1
DNA: TGTGCCAGCAGCGGGGCGGACACTGAAGCTTTCTTT
CDR3: CASSGADTEAFF

V: TRBV5-1
D: TRBD1
size: few
J: TRBJ2-3
DNA: TGCGCCAGCAGCTTGGACAGGGGCGCAGATACGCAGTATTTT
CDR3: CASSLDRGADTQYF

V: TRBV7-9
D: NA
size: few
J: TRBJ2-2
DNA: TGTGCCAGCAGCTTTAGCAGCCTCGGGGGCACCGGGGAGCTGTTTTTT
CDR3: CASSFSSLGGTGELFF

V: TRBV28
D: NA
size: NA
J: TRBJ1-5
DNA: TGTGCCAGCAGTTTGAGCAGGGAGGATCAGCCCCAGCATTTT
CDR3: CASSLSREDQPQHF

V: TRBV5-1
D: NA
size: NA
J: TRBJ1-1
DNA: TGCGCCAGCAGCAAAGACAGGCCCATGAACACTGAAGCTTTCTTT
CDR3: CASSKDRPMNTEAFF

V: TRBV5-6
D: NA
size: NA
J: TRBJ1-5
DNA: TGTGCCAGCAGCTTGCAGATGGGTGAGGTGCATCAGCCCCAGCATTTT
CDR3: CASSLQMGEVHQPQHF

V: TRBV5-1
D: TRBD2
size: few
J: TRBJ2-7
DNA: TGCGCCAGCAGCTTGCCAAGCGGGGGGACCGGGGAGCAGTACTTC
CDR3: CASSLPSGGTGEQYF

V: TRBV4-1
D: NA
size: few
J: TRBJ2-2
DNA: TGCGCCAGCAGCCAAGATAGAGCGGTAGACACCGGGGAGCTGTTTTTT
CDR3: CASSQDRAVDTGELFF

V: TRBV6-6
D: TRBD2
size: few
J: TRBJ2-5
DNA: TGTGCCAGCAGTCCAAGCGGGAGGTACCAAGAGACCCAGTACTTC
CDR3: CASSPSGRYQETQYF

V: TRBV29-1
D: NA
size: NA
J: TRBJ2-1
DNA: TGCAGCGTCGTTAGCCGGGCCTACAATGAGCAGTTCTTC
CDR3: CSVVSRAYNEQFF

V: TRBV5-4
D: NA
size: NA
J: TRBJ2-1
DNA: TGTGCCAGCAGCTCGGACATCTACAATGAGCAGTTCTTC
CDR3: CASSSDIYNEQFF

V: TRBV5-1
D: TRBD2
size: few
J: TRBJ2-1
DNA: TGCGCCAGCAGCTTGGTCGGGGGGTCCTACAATGAGCAGTTCTTC
CDR3: CASSLVGGSYNEQFF

V: TRBV2
D: TRBD1
size: NA
J: TRBJ2-1
DNA: TGTGCCAGCAGTCAGGACAGGGGTAATTACAATGAGCAGTTCTTC
CDR3: CASSQDRGNYNEQFF

V: TRBV15
D: NA
size: few
J: TRBJ2-5
DNA: TGTGCCACCAGCAGAGATTTGAGGGAGACCCAGTACTTC
CDR3: CATSRDLRETQYF

V: TRBV30
D: TRBD2
size: few
J: TRBJ2-1
DNA: TGTGCCTGGATAGGGCTAGCGGGAGCAAGTGAGCAGTTCTTC
CDR3: CAWIGLAGASEQFF

V: TRBV30
D: NA
size: few
J: TRBJ1-1
DNA: TGTGCCTGGAGTGGGAGAGAGAACACTGAAGCTTTCTTT
CDR3: CAWSGRENTEAFF

V: TRBV30
D: TRBD1
size: NA
J: TRBJ1-5
DNA: TGTGCCTGGAGAGGCACAGGGGGACATCAGCCCCAGCATTTT
CDR3: CAWRGTGGHQPQHF